This is a list of T cell receptor beta chains from one sample in a study of blood T cell repertoires in COVID-19. The method was immunoSEQ multiplex PCR; TCRdb's version includes in-frame clones alone and lacks a portion of them. In the table there are over 70,000 clones, 70% to 90% of which are singletons. The specimen sequenced was peripheral blood. Source of these receptors: a man aged 55 to 69 with COVID-19, enrolled during active disease. CDR3s include the opening cysteine and the closing phenylalanine or tryptophan. D genes are given only for firm matches. For some rows the clone size is stated as once, few or many, or as a class when expanded; others skip it.

clone size	D gene	V gene	J gene	CDR3 protein	CDR3 DNA
-	-	TRBV28	TRBJ1-4	CASTALEGRVGATNEKLFF	TGTGCCAGCACGGCTTTAGAGGGGAGGGTAGGGGCAACTAATGAAAAACTGTTTTTT
-	-	TRBV2	TRBJ1-1	CASSADRVATEAFF	TGTGCCAGCAGTGCGGACAGAGTTGCCACTGAAGCTTTCTTT
-	TRBD1	TRBV5-1	TRBJ1-1	CASSLGQGAQTEAFF	TGCGCCAGCAGCTTGGGTCAGGGGGCGCAAACTGAAGCTTTCTTT
-	-	TRBV7-9	TRBJ2-1	CASSRDNYNEQFF	TGTGCCAGCAGCCGAGACAACTACAATGAGCAGTTCTTC
-	-	TRBV6-1	TRBJ2-7	CASSAGVGGGSYEQYF	TGTGCCAGCAGTGCTGGCGTGGGAGGGGGCTCCTACGAGCAGTACTTC
few	-	TRBV6-1	TRBJ1-5	CASSERGRGDQPQHF	TGTGCCAGCAGTGAAAGGGGCCGGGGGGACCAGCCCCAGCATTTT
-	TRBD2	TRBV5-4	TRBJ2-3	CASGPGGAPTDTQYF	TGTGCCAGCGGACCGGGGGGGGCCCCCACAGATACGCAGTATTTT
-	TRBD1	TRBV27	TRBJ1-2	CASRPQGRTHGYTF	TGTGCCAGCAGACCACAGGGGCGAACGCATGGCTACACCTTC
-	-	TRBV9	TRBJ1-3	CASSVGTKLSISSGNTIYF	TGTGCCAGCAGCGTTGGGACTAAGTTAAGCATCAGCTCTGGAAACACCATATATTTT
-	TRBD2	TRBV28	TRBJ2-5	CASRAGTSGVRETQYF	TGTGCCAGCAGAGCCGGGACTAGCGGGGTCCGGGAGACCCAGTACTTC
-	-	TRBV4-1	TRBJ1-4	CASSQQEANEKLFF	TGCGCCAGCAGCCAACAGGAGGCTAATGAAAAACTGTTTTTT
-	-	TRBV30	TRBJ2-3	CAWNQITDTQYF	TGTGCCTGGAATCAGATTACAGATACGCAGTATTTT
-	TRBD2	TRBV19	TRBJ2-5	CASSRNEGSGRFGETQYF	TGTGCCAGTAGCCGAAACGAGGGTAGCGGGAGGTTCGGGGAGACCCAGTACTTC
-	TRBD1	TRBV27	TRBJ2-7	CASRDRVSDEQYF	TGTGCCAGCCGGGACAGGGTTAGCGACGAGCAGTACTTC
-	-	TRBV27	TRBJ1-6	CASSAGSSYNSPLHF	TGTGCCAGCAGTGCCGGGAGCTCCTATAATTCACCCCTCCACTTT
-	-	TRBV4-1	TRBJ1-2	CASSQNRVANYGYTF	TGCGCCAGCAGCCAAAACAGGGTAGCGAACTATGGCTACACCTTC
-	TRBD1	TRBV6-5	TRBJ1-5	CASNPRTGSRQPQHF	TGTGCCAGCAATCCCCGGACAGGGTCGCGCCAGCCCCAGCATTTT
-	TRBD2	TRBV4-2	TRBJ2-3	CASTRSSSGGSTDTQYF	TGTGCCAGCACCCGGTCTTCTAGCGGGGGTAGCACAGATACGCAGTATTTT
-	-	TRBV11-2	TRBJ1-2	CASSLQQANYGYTF	TGTGCCAGCAGCTTACAACAGGCTAACTATGGCTACACCTTC
-	TRBD1	TRBV9	TRBJ2-1	CASSPHRGNEQFF	TGTGCCAGCAGCCCTCACAGGGGGAATGAGCAGTTCTTC
-	-	TRBV21-1	TRBJ2-1	CASSNGMAGGAAHNEQFF	TGTGCCAGCAGCAATGGAATGGCGGGGGGGGCCGCCCACAATGAGCAGTTCTTC
-	-	TRBV4-2	TRBJ2-2	CASSLGNSGNTGELFF	TGTGCCAGCAGCCTTGGGAATAGCGGGAACACCGGGGAGCTGTTTTTT
once	TRBD1	TRBV19	TRBJ1-1	CASRGDRGQGNTEAFF	TGTGCCAGTCGGGGAGACAGGGGGCAAGGGAACACTGAAGCTTTCTTT
-	-	TRBV5-1	TRBJ2-7	CASSSSYEQYF	TGCGCCAGCAGCTCATCCTACGAGCAGTACTTC
few	TRBD2	TRBV10-1	TRBJ2-2	CASSQRGDGELFF	TGCGCCAGCAGCCAGCGGGGTGACGGGGAGCTGTTTTTT
-	TRBD1	TRBV11-2	TRBJ1-4	CASSLKGTGGGLKAQLFF	TGTGCCAGCAGCCTAAAGGGGACAGGGGGCGGTTTGAAGGCGCAACTGTTTTTT
-	-	TRBV28	TRBJ1-5	CASSPLGGGSQPQHF	TGTGCCAGCAGTCCCCTCGGGGGGGGCTCTCAGCCCCAGCATTTT
-	-	TRBV15	TRBJ1-2	CATSKRDTAYGYTF	TGTGCCACCAGCAAGAGGGACACCGCCTATGGCTACACCTTC
-	-	TRBV5-1	TRBJ2-3	CASSLGGAGTDTQYF	TGCGCCAGCTCCCTCGGTGGAGCCGGCACAGATACGCAGTATTTT
-	-	TRBV2	TRBJ1-3	CASSPRGGYGNTIYF	TGTGCCAGCAGCCCTCGGGGGGGTTATGGAAACACCATATATTTT
-	TRBD2	TRBV7-2	TRBJ2-3	CASSLVAGGPSTDTQYF	TGTGCCAGCAGCTTGGTAGCGGGGGGACCTAGCACAGATACGCAGTATTTT
-	-	TRBV6-5	TRBJ1-4	CASSPQGGGNEKLFF	TGTGCCAGCAGTCCTCAAGGGGGGGGTAATGAAAAACTGTTTTTT
-	TRBD2	TRBV19	TRBJ2-3	CASSIRTSGSTDTQYF	TGTGCCAGTAGTATAAGGACTAGCGGAAGCACAGATACGCAGTATTTT
once	-	TRBV7-3	TRBJ2-3	CASSPRPLFGADTQYF	TGTGCCAGCAGCCCCCGGCCCCTTTTCGGGGCAGATACGCAGTATTTT
-	-	TRBV5-4	TRBJ1-1	CASSSGPKQGSEAFF	TGTGCCAGCAGCTCCGGACCCAAACAGGGATCTGAAGCTTTCTTT
once	TRBD1	TRBV6-5	TRBJ1-4	CASSPRQGQDEKLFF	TGTGCCAGCAGTCCACGACAGGGCCAGGATGAAAAACTGTTTTTT
once	-	TRBV6-5	TRBJ2-3	CASSIQGFNTDTQYF	TGTGCCAGCAGTATACAGGGATTTAACACAGATACGCAGTATTTT
-	-	TRBV6-5	TRBJ2-5	CASSRALPGETQYF	TGTGCCAGCAGTCGTGCCCTGCCCGGGGAGACCCAGTACTTC
-	TRBD2	TRBV5-1	TRBJ2-5	CASSWIGLAGSETQYF	TGCGCCAGCAGCTGGATTGGGCTAGCGGGTTCCGAGACCCAGTACTTC
few	TRBD1	TRBV4-1	TRBJ2-7	CASSPLTGGYEQYF	TGCGCCAGCAGCCCCCTGACAGGGGGATACGAGCAGTACTTC
-	TRBD2	TRBV5-1	TRBJ2-3	CASSWTSGGTDTQYF	TGCGCCAGCAGTTGGACTAGCGGGGGCACAGATACGCAGTATTTT
-	-	TRBV5-4	TRBJ2-1	CASSSGLNNEQFF	TGTGCCAGCAGCTCCGGACTTAACAATGAGCAGTTCTTC
-	-	TRBV6-5	TRBJ1-2	CASSYSNRVGGYTF	TGTGCCAGCAGTTACTCGAACAGGGTGGGGGGCTACACCTTC
-	-	TRBV30	TRBJ2-5	CAWSAIGREKTQYF	TGTGCCTGGAGTGCCATTGGGAGAGAAAAGACCCAGTACTTC
once	-	TRBV28	TRBJ1-2	CASTSEGLSGYTF	TGTGCCAGCACTTCTGAGGGCCTGTCTGGCTACACCTTC
-	-	TRBV28	TRBJ1-2	CASSLGGGLNNYGYTF	TGTGCCAGCAGCCTTGGGGGCGGGTTGAATAACTATGGCTACACCTTC
once	TRBD2	TRBV11-2	TRBJ2-3	CASSLDYKTSGRTDTQYF	TGTGCCAGCAGCTTAGATTATAAGACTAGCGGGAGAACAGATACGCAGTATTTT
-	-	TRBV6-5	TRBJ1-3	CASTPVSGNTIYF	TGTGCCAGCACCCCGGTGTCTGGAAACACCATATATTTT
-	-	TRBV29-1	TRBJ1-2	CSVEPWGDYGYTF	TGCAGCGTTGAACCGTGGGGCGACTATGGCTACACCTTC
-	TRBD1	TRBV13	TRBJ1-3	CASSGGDRTLGNTIYF	TGTGCCAGCAGCGGAGGGGACAGAACCCTCGGAAACACCATATATTTT
-	-	TRBV7-2	TRBJ1-2	CASSQSTVGSYGYTF	TGTGCCAGCAGCCAGTCGACAGTGGGTAGTTATGGCTACACCTTC
-	TRBD1	TRBV28	TRBJ1-2	CASSPNPGTGGYGYTF	TGTGCCAGCAGTCCTAACCCCGGGACAGGGGGCTATGGCTACACCTTC
-	-	TRBV28	TRBJ2-7	CASSLVPSEQYF	TGTGCCAGCAGTTTAGTCCCTTCGGAGCAGTACTTC
-	-	TRBV7-9	TRBJ2-7	CASSPHGEAEQYF	TGTGCCAGCAGCCCCCACGGGGAGGCCGAGCAGTACTTC
-	-	TRBV28	TRBJ2-7	CASRSDGQGLSYEQYF	TGTGCCAGCAGGTCGGACGGGCAGGGACTCTCCTACGAGCAGTACTTC